The entry that follows covers one T cell receptor (beta chain) sequence. What it recognizes is unknown. Sequencing was performed with immunoSEQ multiplex PCR; in TCRdb, only in-frame clones are kept and a portion is missing. The data contain 150,000 to 200,000 clones, 80% to 95% of them singletons. The V end lost 5 bases, the J end lost 11 bases, and 10 bases lay between the germline ends. Germline CDR1 MDHEN, CDR2 SYDVKM. The CDR3 extends over 12 amino acids. This sample is part of a study of T cell responses to AZD1222 COVID-19 vaccine. Study-wide findings and caveats: Nearly half of spike-specific TCRs reportedly go after variant regions that carry no mutations. Only after the peak T cell response were repertoires sampled.

The sample in question was peripheral blood, obtained on day 0 of AZD1222 vaccination. This sequence joins TRBV28 and TRBJ1-6, with D perhaps matching TRBD1 (5 bases). The clonotype comes from an adult in good health. The CDR3 DNA follows: TGTGCCAGCAGTGCCCCGGGGGCACCCCTCCACTTT. It translates to CASSAPGAPLHF.